This T cell receptor (beta chain) is from a study of shared clonotypes between healthy human individuals. Notes on the study in general: Memory subsets generally showed smaller estimated richness than naive subsets did. Rarefaction gave evidence that sorted-subset sequencing remained incomplete despite large depth.

TCRdb's copy holds only in-frame clones and misses some; the assay was immunoSEQ multiplex PCR. The sample gives about 2 million clones, about 95% of which show up once; 1.2% is in the top ten. Only CD45RO-negative cells positively selected for CCR7 counted as naive CD8 cells, so terminally differentiated effector memory CD45RA+ cells were excluded. Germline CDR1 and CDR2: LNHDA and SQIVND (reference sequence). Trimming at V came to 5 bases and at J to 8 bases, leaving 9 bases not matched to a gene. CDR3 length equals 16 residues. In the case of this clone: Its antigen remains unidentified.

What was sequenced was naive CD8+ T cells sorted from blood. The chain couples TRBV19 to TRBJ1-6; TRBD1 agrees at 10 bases. This receptor was obtained from a young man in good health. The CDR3 sequence: CASSLLTGGDYSPLHF. Here the CDR3 DNA reads TGTGCCAGTAGTCTATTGACAGGGGGCGATTATTCACCCCTCCACTTT.